The 32 T cell receptor beta chains listed next were all sequenced from one sample in a study of siplizumab effects on memory and regulatory T cells. Sequencing was performed with immunoSEQ multiplex PCR; in TCRdb, only in-frame clones are kept and a portion is missing. The sample yields 80,000 to 130,000 clones, more than 85% seen once. What was sequenced was CD4+ T cells sorted from blood. The receptors were gathered from a human donor in good health. Some clones in this sample may be carry-over from other donors' samples.

V usage is TRBV7-9 and J usage is TRBJ1-3; no clear D gene. This CDR3 spans 13 amino acids. Trimming took 5 bases from V and 4 from J, leaving 9 bases between them. The germline CDR1 and CDR2 sequences are SEHNR and FQNEAQ (reference sequence). The chain's CDR3 is CASSIGGGNTIYF. As DNA, the CDR3 is TGTGCCAGCAGCATCGGCGGGGGAAACACCATATATTTT.

This chain uses TRBV5-8 with TRBJ2-2; TRBD1 is a possible D gene (5 bases). Germline loops: CDR1 SGHTS, CDR2 YDEGEE. Trimming stripped 3 bases from V and 1 base from J, with 10 bases between. The CDR3 has 15 residues. The CDR3 loop is CASSWIGQNTGELFF. In DNA, the CDR3 is TGTGCCAGCAGCTGGATTGGACAGAACACCGGGGAGCTGTTTTTT.

The chain is built from TRBV9 and TRBJ2-5; no clear D. Germline CDR1 and CDR2: SGDLS and YYNGEE. This CDR3 region has 13 residues. With 0 bases removed from V and 1 base from J, the gap between germline ends came to 4 bases. CDR3 DNA: TGTGCCAGCAGCGTAGCGGGCCAAGAGACCCAGTACTTC. Its protein is CASSVAGQETQYF.

This clone has just one count. The CDR3 loop is CASSLGQGFRGFDEKLFF. Written as DNA, the CDR3 is TGCGCCAGCAGCTTGGGACAGGGATTTAGGGGTTTTGATGAAAAACTGTTTTTT. This chain uses TRBV5-1 with TRBJ1-4; 7 bases are a match to TRBD1. This CDR3 has 18 residues. Germline V gene sequence: CDR1 SGHRS, CDR2 YFSETQ. J lost 6 bases, V lost 0 bases, and 14 bases had no gene match.

The chain links TRBV5-1 to TRBJ2-1; 11 positions match TRBD2. The CDR3 loop spans 15 amino acids. Trimming took 1 base from V and 8 from J; bases not matched to a gene: 5. Germline V lookup: CDR1 SGHRS, CDR2 YFSETQ. The CDR3 DNA is TGCGCCAGCAGCTTGTTACTAGCGGGAGTCGATGAGCAGTTCTTC. Protein sequence: CASSLLLAGVDEQFF.

The chain carries TRBV6-6 and TRBJ2-5; D perhaps matches TRBD2 (6 bases). Germline CDR1 is MNHNY and CDR2 is SVGAGI (reference sequence). This CDR3 spans 16 amino acids. Deletions cut 2 bases from V and 5 bases from J, with 18 bases between. The CDR3 region has the DNA TGTGCCAGCAGTTACGCGGGACGGGGAGTGCAGGAGACCCAGTACTTC. It codes for CASSYAGRGVQETQYF.

A single count supports this clone. CDR3 bases: TGTGCCAGCAGCCAAGTAGCGGGGAGCACAGATACGCAGTATTTT. It specifies CASSQVAGSTDTQYF. The V call is TRBV4-2, the J call TRBJ2-3; TRBD2 matches 8 bases. With 1 base clipped from V and 0 bases from J, the junction kept 0 bases outside the gene matches. This CDR3 has 15 residues. The V gene's germline CDR1 is LGHNA and CDR2 YNFKEQ.

On this clone: The same CDR3 can be traced to other DNA sequences in this sample. The rearrangement joins TRBV2 to TRBJ2-3, with TRBD2 matching 11 bases. V dropped 6 bases and J dropped 5; count of bases not matched to a gene: 7. The CDR3 contains 15 residues. CDR1 is SNHLY and CDR2 is FYNNEI in the germline V gene. CDR3 coding DNA: TGTGCCAGCAGACCGCGACTAGCGGGAAGAGATACGCAGTATTTT. Protein product: CASRPRLAGRDTQYF.

The V call is TRBV27, the J call TRBJ1-1; the D gene is possibly TRBD1 (6 bases). Trimming took 3 bases from V and 0 from J, leaving 17 bases between them. From germline, CDR1 is MNHEY and CDR2 SMNVEV (reference sequence). CDR3 length: 17 amino acids. In DNA, the CDR3 is TGTGCCAGCAGTTTCACACCGGGACATCTCATGAACACTGAAGCTTTCTTT. Translation: CASSFTPGHLMNTEAFF.

The table lists this clone with a count of one. The chain carries TRBV9 and TRBJ2-4; D is unclear. Looked up from germline, CDR1 is SGDLS and CDR2 is YYNGEE. Trimming cost V 3 bases and J 0 bases, with 7 bases left between them. The CDR3 spans 14 residues. The CDR3 spells CASSAGPAKNIQYF. In DNA, the CDR3 is TGTGCCAGCAGCGCGGGTCCAGCCAAAAACATTCAGTACTTC. Full variable domain (rest looked up from reference TRBV9 and TRBJ2-4): DSGVTQTPKHLITATGQRVTLRCSPRSGDLSVYWYQQSLDQGLQFLIQYYNGEERAKGNILERFSAQQFPDLHSELNLSSLELGDSALYFCASSAGPAKNIQYFGAGTRLSVL.

About this clone: Other DNA variants within this sample encode the same CDR3. The genes are TRBV7-3 and TRBJ2-1; D is possibly TRBD2 (5 bases). V lost 0 bases, J lost 3 bases, and 9 bases lay in between. The CDR3 contains 15 residues. Per the germline V gene, CDR1 is SGHTA and CDR2 is FQGTGA. The CDR3 is CASSLTETSYNEQFF. CDR3 nucleotides: TGTGCCAGCAGCTTAACTGAAACTAGCTACAATGAGCAGTTCTTC.

This chain uses TRBV7-8 with TRBJ1-2, with D uncertain. Germline V gives CDR1 SGHVS, CDR2 FQNEAQ. This CDR3 spans 14 amino acids. Trimming removed 2 bases at V and 4 bases at J, with 11 bases between. The DNA for the CDR3 is TGTGCCAGCAGCTTAAACGAGGGCGCCTATGGCTACACCTTC. Encoded protein: CASSLNEGAYGYTF.

The rearrangement links TRBV5-1 to TRBJ2-3; 7 positions match TRBD2. This CDR3 spans 16 amino acids. The V gene end was trimmed by 0 bases and the J gene end by 1 base; junction bases not matched to a gene: 5. Per germline, CDR1 SGHRS and CDR2 YFSETQ. The CDR3 DNA follows: TGCGCCAGCAGCTTGGGGACTAGAGGGGGCACAGATACGCAGTATTTT. The encoded protein is CASSLGTRGGTDTQYF.

This chain connects TRBV27 to TRBJ2-6; D uncertain. V was shortened by 0 bases and J by 0 bases, with 9 bases between the two germline ends. The CDR3 is made up of 17 amino acids. Germline CDR1 reads MNHEY; CDR2 reads SMNVEV (reference sequence). As DNA, the CDR3 is TGTGCCAGCAGTTTATCTAGACTGTTCTCTGGGGCCAACGTCCTGACTTTC. Translation gives CASSLSRLFSGANVLTF.

This chain uses TRBV14 with TRBJ2-4; D may be TRBD1 (6 bases). This CDR3 is built from 15 residues. V was cut by 3 bases and J by 6 bases, with 15 bases left in between. In germline, CDR1 is SGHDN, CDR2 FVKESK. CDR3 protein: CASSHPGQLPNIQYF. The CDR3 coding sequence is TGTGCCAGCAGCCACCCAGGACAGCTGCCAAACATTCAGTACTTC.

This rearrangement joins TRBV9 to TRBJ2-7, with D perhaps TRBD2 (6 bases). V lost 0 bases and J lost 6, with 19 bases in between. Germline V gene sequence: CDR1 SGDLS, CDR2 YYNGEE. The CDR3 loop spans 16 amino acids. CDR3 nucleotide sequence: TGTGCCAGCAGCGTAGTAGGAGACGGGGGATTTGGCGAGCAGTACTTC. Translation gives CASSVVGDGGFGEQYF.

This rearrangement joins TRBV30 to TRBJ1-2; TRBD1 might be the D (5 bases). Trimming stripped 2 bases from V and 0 bases from J, with 16 bases between. The CDR3 spans 16 residues. Germline CDR1 reads GTSNPN; CDR2 reads SVGIG (reference sequence). The CDR3 region is CAWSRLGTSSNYGYTF. The CDR3 nucleotides read TGTGCCTGGAGTCGTCTAGGGACGAGTTCTAACTATGGCTACACCTTC.

J is TRBJ2-7 and V is TRBV10-2; TRBD2 is a possible D gene (5 bases). The CDR3 totals 13 residues. Germline V gene sequence: CDR1 WSHSY, CDR2 SAAADI. V dropped 1 base and J dropped 2 bases, with 6 bases sitting between them. CDR3 sequence (DNA): TGCGCCAGCAGTGAGTACGGGGCCTACGAGCAGTACTTC. As protein: CASSEYGAYEQYF.

The chain is built from TRBV6-5 and TRBJ1-3; no firm D call. This CDR3 is built from 14 residues. V was pared by 2 bases and J by 4 bases, with 9 bases between. The germline CDR1 and CDR2 sequences are MNHEY and SVGAGI. The CDR3 DNA follows: TGTGCCAGCAGTTACGGTCCCGACGGAAACACCATATATTTT. Its protein is CASSYGPDGNTIYF.

CDR3: CASSPLAGDTGELFF. CDR3 bases: TGTGCCAGCTCACCACTAGCGGGGGACACCGGGGAGCTGTTTTTT. V and J are TRBV18 and TRBJ2-2, with TRBD2 identical over 9 bases. This CDR3 has 15 residues. The junction had 0 bases not matched to a gene; V was cut back by 1 base and J by 3 bases. Per germline, CDR1 KGHSH and CDR2 LQKENI.

The rearrangement joins TRBV30 to TRBJ1-1; D is uncertain. Germline CDR1 and CDR2: GTSNPN and SVGIG (reference sequence). V was pared by 0 bases and J by 1 base, with 12 bases between. The CDR3 runs 15 residues. The CDR3: CAWSVPQYKNTEAFF. The CDR3 nucleotides are TGTGCCTGGAGTGTACCCCAGTATAAGAACACTGAAGCTTTCTTT.

The chain uses TRBV4-1 and TRBJ1-1, with D tentatively TRBD1 (5 bases). Germline CDR1 MGHRA, CDR2 YSYEKL. V was shortened by 6 bases and J by 1 base, with 15 bases between the two germline ends. The CDR3 is 15 amino acids. CDR3 nucleotides: TGCGCCAGCAGGCCGACAGAACCGGCGAACACTGAAGCTTTCTTT. Amino acids: CASRPTEPANTEAFF.

This clone came up once. The chain carries TRBV6-5 and TRBJ1-5, with D uncertain. The germline V gene has CDR1 MNHEY and CDR2 SVGAGI. V shed 5 bases and J shed 2 bases, with 13 bases lying between them. The length of the CDR3 is 15 residues. CDR3 amino acids: CASSPRAEGNQPQHF. The CDR3 bases are TGTGCCAGCAGTCCCCGGGCTGAGGGCAATCAGCCCCAGCATTTT.

The V call is TRBV4-2, the J call TRBJ2-1, with D uncertain. CDR3 length: 15 amino acids. Per germline, CDR1 LGHNA and CDR2 YNFKEQ. V lost 0 bases and J lost 0, with 6 bases in between. CDR3 sequence: CASSQDSPSYNEQFF. CDR3 DNA sequence: TGTGCCAGCAGCCAAGACTCCCCCTCCTACAATGAGCAGTTCTTC.

This sequence joins TRBV5-1 and TRBJ2-1; TRBD1 agrees at 11 bases. This CDR3 has 15 residues. Germline loops: CDR1 SGHRS, CDR2 YFSETQ. V lost 3 bases and J lost 9; bases outside the gene matches: 8. The chain's CDR3 is CASSSGQGAQGEQFF. CDR3 in DNA: TGCGCCAGCAGCTCAGGACAGGGGGCGCAGGGTGAGCAGTTCTTC.

Details on this clone: Distinct nucleotide sequences in the sample also encode this CDR3. This sequence joins TRBV9 and TRBJ2-6; either TRBD1 or TRBD2 may supply D (5 bases each). The V end lost 10 bases, the J end lost 0 bases, and 8 bases lay between the germline ends. Germline V gene lookup returns CDR1 SGDLS and CDR2 YYNGEE. The CDR3 has 13 residues. Here the CDR3 reads CASGPSGANVLTF. In nucleotides, the CDR3 is TGTGCCTCGGGGCCCTCTGGGGCCAACGTCCTGACTTTC.

V is TRBV19 and J is TRBJ2-3, with 11 positions matching TRBD2. V dropped 6 bases and J dropped 2; count of bases not matched to a gene: 4. Germline loops: CDR1 LNHDA, CDR2 SQIVND (reference sequence). CDR3 size: 15 residues. In DNA form, the CDR3 reads TGTGCCAGTAGGCTGACTAGCGGGAACACAGATACGCAGTATTTT. This sequence encodes CASRLTSGNTDTQYF.

The chain combines TRBV5-1 with TRBJ2-3, with 8 bases fitting TRBD1. With V trimmed by 0 bases and J by 3 bases, 9 bases remained unmatched. CDR3 length: 17 amino acids. Germline values: CDR1 SGHRS, CDR2 YFSETQ. The CDR3 is CASSLAPTGGSTDTQYF. CDR3 nucleotide sequence: TGCGCCAGCAGCTTGGCCCCAACAGGGGGTTCTACAGATACGCAGTATTTT.

The chain couples TRBV7-3 to TRBJ2-1; TRBD2 matches at 8 bases. Germline loops: CDR1 SGHTA, CDR2 FQGTGA. With V trimmed by 5 bases and J by 6 bases, 12 bases remained unmatched. The CDR3 has 16 residues. CDR3 nucleotide sequence: TGTGCCAGCAGCCGTTTGGGAAGCGGGAGTTCCAATGAGCAGTTCTTC. Its protein is CASSRLGSGSSNEQFF.

This clone appeared once. The CDR3 sequence is CASSYSGPQETQYF. Written as DNA, the CDR3 is TGTGCCAGCAGTTACTCAGGCCCTCAAGAGACCCAGTACTTC. J is TRBJ2-5 and V is TRBV6-5; no clear D gene. The CDR3 loop spans 14 amino acids. Germline CDR1 is MNHEY and CDR2 is SVGAGI. Trimming left V 0 bases short and J 2 bases short, with 7 bases between.

The chain uses TRBV18 and TRBJ1-2; TRBD1 matches at 7 bases. The length of the CDR3 is 14 residues. The J segment lost 3 bases and the V segment lost 1 base, leaving 2 bases of the junction unmatched. Germline V CDR1 and CDR2: KGHSH, LQKENI. The CDR3 DNA sequence: TGTGCCAGCTCACCACAGGGGGCTGACTATGGCTACACCTTC. Encoded protein: CASSPQGADYGYTF.

The rearrangement joins TRBV28 to TRBJ2-1; perhaps TRBD1 as D (6 bases). The CDR3 extends over 15 amino acids. The germline gives CDR1 MDHEN, CDR2 SYDVKM. V lost 3 bases, J lost 7 bases, and 16 bases lay in between. The CDR3 sequence: CASSFGRLQGNEQFF. Here the CDR3 DNA reads TGTGCCAGCAGTTTTGGCAGACTTCAGGGGAATGAGCAGTTCTTC. Looking up the rest from reference TRBV28 and TRBJ2-1 gives the full variable domain: DVKVTQSSRYLVKRTGEKVFLECVQDMDHENMFWYRQDPGLGLRLIYFSYDVKMKEKGDIPEGYSVSREKKERFSLILESASTNQTSMYLCASSFGRLQGNEQFFGPGTRLTVL.